This TCR beta chain derives from a study of memory CD4+ T cells and cytomegalovirus serostatus. A remark on this clone: At one of its ends the junction is not consistent with the germline gene, which may arise from a read error. Other DNA sequences in the same sample also yield this CDR3.

The sort gate was single viable CD3+CD4+CD8-CD45RO+ cells for memory CD4+ T cells. Clones were sequenced by immunoSEQ multiplex PCR, and TCRdb holds only the in-frame ones, with some missing. The data contain approximately 46,000 clones, roughly 80% of them singletons. The CDR3 length is 13 residues. Germline CDR1 SQVTM, CDR2 ANQGSEA. The genes are TRBV29-1 and TRBJ2-1; either TRBD1 or TRBD2 may fit D (5 bases each). Sequenced: memory CD4+ T cells from blood. The sequence derives from an adult in good health and CMV-seronegative. CDR3 region: CSVEGTDYNEQFF. The CDR3 bases are TGCAGCGTGGAAGGGACGGACTACAATGAGCAGTTCTTC.